These 10 T cell receptor beta chains were all obtained from the same sample, sequenced in a study of cytomegalovirus exposure and HLA in healthy donors. This PCR relied on a set of 60 Vbeta primers and 13 Jbeta primers. Generated by immunoSEQ multiplex PCR, the TCRdb table keeps only in-frame clones and is missing some. The sample consists of some 140,000 clones, 60% to 80% of them appearing once. Specimen: PBMCs. These receptors all come from a man under 40 in good health and CMV-seronegative.

The V gene is TRBV11-2, the J gene TRBJ2-7; 7 bases match TRBD1. J gave up 2 bases and V 3 bases, and 10 bases lay outside the gene matches. The germline CDR1 and CDR2 sequences are SGHAT and FQNNGV. The CDR3 extends over 16 amino acids. The chain's CDR3 is CASSFLLQGDPYEQYF. CDR3 nucleotide sequence: TGTGCCAGCAGCTTTCTTCTTCAGGGGGACCCCTACGAGCAGTACTTC.

J is TRBJ1-1 and V is TRBV7-2; the D gene is possibly TRBD1 (5 bases). CDR1 SGHTA and CDR2 FQGNSA come from the germline V gene. Trimming took off 1 base at V and 1 base at J, with 10 bases between the two ends. The CDR3 contains 15 residues. The CDR3: CASSLDPGPNTEAFF. The CDR3 bases are TGTGCCAGCAGCTTAGACCCAGGGCCGAACACTGAAGCTTTCTTT.

The chain is built from TRBV6-5 and TRBJ2-5; the D gene is possibly TRBD1 (5 bases). The V end was cut by 3 bases, the J end by 2 bases, with 7 bases between. The CDR3 totals 13 residues. CDR1 MNHEY and CDR2 SVGAGI come from the germline V gene. In DNA form, the CDR3 reads TGTGCCAGCAGTTATACAGGACAAGAGACCCAGTACTTC. Translation: CASSYTGQETQYF.

The rearrangement links TRBV6-1 to TRBJ1-5; D possibly corresponds to TRBD1 (6 bases). V lost 3 bases to trimming and J lost 0 bases, with 9 bases between them. Germline lookup yields CDR1 MNHNS and CDR2 SASEGT. The CDR3 is 15 residues long. The CDR3 DNA reads TGTGCCAGCAGTGAGGGACATTATAGCAATCAGCCCCAGCATTTT. As protein: CASSEGHYSNQPQHF.

The rearrangement links TRBV5-1 to TRBJ1-2; 7 nucleotides align to TRBD1. Germline assignment: CDR1 SGHRS and CDR2 YFSETQ. The CDR3 is made up of 12 amino acids. Trimming took 4 bases from V and 4 from J; bases not matched to a gene: 1. CDR3 nucleotides: TGCGCCAGCAGCGGGACAGTCTATGGCTACACCTTC. Amino acid sequence: CASSGTVYGYTF.

The V gene is TRBV7-9, the J gene TRBJ2-1; 12 bases agree with TRBD2. J lost 9 bases, V lost 4 bases, and 10 bases had no gene match. The CDR3 is 16 residues long. Germline assignment: CDR1 SEHNR and CDR2 FQNEAQ (reference sequence). The CDR3 coding sequence is TGTGCCAGCAGCTCCCCTCTAGCGGGAGGGACCGGTGAGCAGTTCTTC. Protein sequence: CASSSPLAGGTGEQFF. Combining the CDR3 with reference TRBV7-9 and TRBJ2-1 gives the whole variable domain DTGVSQNPRHKITKRGQNVTFRCDPISEHNRLYWYRQTLGQGPEFLTYFQNEAQLEKSRLLSDRFSAERPKGSFSTLEIQRTEQGDSAMYLCASSSPLAGGTGEQFFGPGTRLTVL.

The rearrangement links TRBV5-8 to TRBJ2-1; D possibly corresponds to TRBD2 (6 bases). Germline V gives CDR1 SGHTS, CDR2 YDEGEE. The CDR3 extends over 12 amino acids. Trimming removed 4 bases from V and 6 bases from J, with 8 bases in between. The CDR3 bases are TGTGCCAGCAGCCCGGGAGTCAATGAGCAGTTCTTC. Protein: CASSPGVNEQFF.

Only a few counts were recorded for this clone. The gene calls are TRBV7-8 and TRBJ1-5, with 7 bases matching TRBD1. The CDR3 length is 16 residues. J lost 4 bases, V lost 5 bases, and 11 bases had no gene match. Germline V CDR1 and CDR2: SGHVS, FQNEAQ. Written as DNA, the CDR3 is TGTGCCAGCAGCCCGCAAGTTGCAGGGGGGAATCAGCCCCAGCATTTT. Translated: CASSPQVAGGNQPQHF.

The CDR3 reads CASPQGSRAGYTF. The CDR3 DNA sequence: TGTGCCAGCCCACAGGGCTCGAGGGCAGGCTACACCTTC. The rearrangement joins TRBV28 to TRBJ1-2, with D possibly TRBD1 on 6 matching bases. The CDR3 has 13 residues. Germline assignment: CDR1 MDHEN and CDR2 SYDVKM. V lost 8 bases to trimming and J lost 8 bases, with 18 bases between them.

The chain has TRBV13 and TRBJ1-6; D may be TRBD1 (6 bases). Trimming pared 5 bases from V and 15 bases from J, leaving 17 bases between. This CDR3 region has 13 residues. Germline CDR1 and CDR2: PRHDT and FYEKMQ (reference sequence). Here the CDR3 reads CASSLTGTARLHF. Written as DNA, the CDR3 is TGTGCCAGCAGCCTTACAGGGACCGCACGCCTCCACTTT.